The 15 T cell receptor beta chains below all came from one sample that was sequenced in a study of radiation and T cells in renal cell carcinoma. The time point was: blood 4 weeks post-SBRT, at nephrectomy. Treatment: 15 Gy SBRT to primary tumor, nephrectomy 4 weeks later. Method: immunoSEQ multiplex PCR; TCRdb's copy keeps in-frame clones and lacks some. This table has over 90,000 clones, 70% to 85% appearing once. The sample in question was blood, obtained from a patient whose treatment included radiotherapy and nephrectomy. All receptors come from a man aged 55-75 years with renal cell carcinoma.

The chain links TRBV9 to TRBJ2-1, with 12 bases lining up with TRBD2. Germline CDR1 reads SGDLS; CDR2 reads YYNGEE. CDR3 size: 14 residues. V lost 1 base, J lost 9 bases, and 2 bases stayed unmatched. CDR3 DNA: TGTGCCAGCAGCGTACGGACTAGCGGGACTGAGCAGTTCTTC. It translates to CASSVRTSGTEQFF.

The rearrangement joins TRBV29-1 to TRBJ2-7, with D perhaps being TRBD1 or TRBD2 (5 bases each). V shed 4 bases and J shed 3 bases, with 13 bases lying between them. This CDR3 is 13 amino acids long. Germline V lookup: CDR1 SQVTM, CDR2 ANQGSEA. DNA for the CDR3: TGCAGCGTTGCGATGGGACGGGACTACGAGCAGTACTTC. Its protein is CSVAMGRDYEQYF.

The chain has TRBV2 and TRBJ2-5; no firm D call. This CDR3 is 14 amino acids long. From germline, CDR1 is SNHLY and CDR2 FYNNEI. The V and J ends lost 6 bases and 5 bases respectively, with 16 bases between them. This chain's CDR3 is CASSGARVVETQYF. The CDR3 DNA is TGTGCCAGCAGCGGCGCTAGGGTCGTCGAGACCCAGTACTTC.

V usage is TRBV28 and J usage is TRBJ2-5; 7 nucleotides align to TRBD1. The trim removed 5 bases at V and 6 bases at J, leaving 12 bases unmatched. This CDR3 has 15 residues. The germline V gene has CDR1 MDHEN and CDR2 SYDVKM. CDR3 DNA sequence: TGTGCCAGCAGTATCCCTACACAGGGGCTCCAGACCCAGTACTTC. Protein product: CASSIPTQGLQTQYF.

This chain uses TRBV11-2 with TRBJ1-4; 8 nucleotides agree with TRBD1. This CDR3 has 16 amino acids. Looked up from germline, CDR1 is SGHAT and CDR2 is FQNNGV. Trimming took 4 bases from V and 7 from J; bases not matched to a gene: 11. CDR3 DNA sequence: TGTGCCAGCAGCTCCATCCCGACAGGGGCTTCTGAAAAACTGTTTTTT. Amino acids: CASSSIPTGASEKLFF.

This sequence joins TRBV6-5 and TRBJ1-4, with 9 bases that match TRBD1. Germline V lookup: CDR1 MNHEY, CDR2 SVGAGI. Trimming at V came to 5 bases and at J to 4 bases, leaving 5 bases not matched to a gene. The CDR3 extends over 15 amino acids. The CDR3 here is CASSPETGGNEKLFF. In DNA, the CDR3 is TGTGCCAGCAGTCCAGAGACAGGGGGTAATGAAAAACTGTTTTTT.

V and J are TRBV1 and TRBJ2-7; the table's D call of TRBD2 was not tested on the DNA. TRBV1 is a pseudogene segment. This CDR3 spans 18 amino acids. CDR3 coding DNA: TGCACCAGCAGCCAAGATTGGGGAGATGGCGGGGTTTCCCACGAGCAGTACTTC. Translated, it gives CTSSQDWGDGGVSHEQYF.

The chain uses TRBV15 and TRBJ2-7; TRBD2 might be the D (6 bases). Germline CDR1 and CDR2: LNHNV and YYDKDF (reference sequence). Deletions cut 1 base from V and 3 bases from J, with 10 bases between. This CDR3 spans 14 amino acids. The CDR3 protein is CATSRGGVFYEQYF. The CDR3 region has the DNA TGTGCCACCAGCAGAGGGGGGGTGTTCTACGAGCAGTACTTC.

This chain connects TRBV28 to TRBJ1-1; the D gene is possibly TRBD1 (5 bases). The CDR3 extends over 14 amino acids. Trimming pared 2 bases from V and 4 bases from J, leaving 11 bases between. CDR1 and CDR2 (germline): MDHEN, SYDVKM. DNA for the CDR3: TGTGCCAGCAGTTTACAGGCGGGGGGCACTGAAGCTTTCTTT. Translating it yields CASSLQAGGTEAFF.

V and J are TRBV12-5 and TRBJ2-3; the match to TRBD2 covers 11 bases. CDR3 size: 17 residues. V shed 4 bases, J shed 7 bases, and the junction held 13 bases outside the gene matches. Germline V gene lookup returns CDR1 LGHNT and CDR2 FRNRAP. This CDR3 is CASGSDYSGRAGYTQYF. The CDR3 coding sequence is TGTGCTAGTGGTTCGGATTATAGCGGGAGGGCGGGTTATACGCAGTATTTT. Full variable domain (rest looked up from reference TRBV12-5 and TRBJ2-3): DARVTQTPRHKVTEMGQEVTMRCQPILGHNTVFWYRQTMMQGLELLAYFRNRAPLDDSGMPKDRFSAEMPDATLATLKIQPSEPRDSAVYFCASGSDYSGRAGYTQYFGPGTRLTVL.

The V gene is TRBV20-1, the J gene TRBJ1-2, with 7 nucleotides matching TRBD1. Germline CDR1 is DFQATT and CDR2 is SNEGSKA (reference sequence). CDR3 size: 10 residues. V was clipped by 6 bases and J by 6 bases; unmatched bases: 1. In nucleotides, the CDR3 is TGCAGTGCAGACAGGGATGGCTACACCTTC. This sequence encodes CSADRDGYTF.

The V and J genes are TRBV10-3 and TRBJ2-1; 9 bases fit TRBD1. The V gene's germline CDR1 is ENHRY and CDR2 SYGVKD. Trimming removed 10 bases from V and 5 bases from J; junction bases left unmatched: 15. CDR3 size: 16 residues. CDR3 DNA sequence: TGTGCCACCCAACTGGTCGGACAGGGGAAAAACAATGAGCAGTTCTTC. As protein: CATQLVGQGKNNEQFF.

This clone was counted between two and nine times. The DNA for the CDR3 is TGTGCCAGCAGCCCCCGTCGCGGCAATCAGCCCCAGCATTTT. Its protein is CASSPRRGNQPQHF. The J gene is TRBJ1-5, the V gene TRBV28; D unclear. Trimming took off 6 bases at V and 2 bases at J, with 11 bases between the two ends. The CDR3 runs to 14 residues. Looked up from germline, CDR1 is MDHEN and CDR2 is SYDVKM.

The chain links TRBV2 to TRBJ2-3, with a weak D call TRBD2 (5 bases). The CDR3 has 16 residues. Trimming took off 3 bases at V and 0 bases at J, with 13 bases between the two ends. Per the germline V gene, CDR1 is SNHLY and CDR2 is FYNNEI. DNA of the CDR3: TGTGCCAGCAGTGAGAACGACTACCAGAGCACAGATACGCAGTATTTT. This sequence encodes CASSENDYQSTDTQYF.

CDR3 sequence (DNA): TGTGCCAGCAGCGTAGCCGCCGGGACACAAGGTGTTTTTAGCACAGATACGCAGTATTTT. Protein sequence: CASSVAAGTQGVFSTDTQYF. This chain links TRBV9 with TRBJ2-3; weak D call: TRBD1 (6 bases). The V end was cut by 0 bases, the J end by 0 bases, with 23 bases between. The V gene's germline CDR1 is SGDLS and CDR2 YYNGEE. The CDR3 runs 20 residues.